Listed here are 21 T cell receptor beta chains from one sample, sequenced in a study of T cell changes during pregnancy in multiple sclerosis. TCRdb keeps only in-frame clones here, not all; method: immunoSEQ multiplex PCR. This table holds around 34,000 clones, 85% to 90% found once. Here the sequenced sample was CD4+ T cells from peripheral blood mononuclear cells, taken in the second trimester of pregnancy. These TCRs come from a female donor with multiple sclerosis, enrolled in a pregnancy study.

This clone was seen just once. CDR3 in amino acids: CASTNGLPRYGYTF. In DNA form, the CDR3 reads TGTGCCAGCACCAACGGACTTCCAAGGTATGGCTACACCTTC. The chain has TRBV21-1 and TRBJ1-2. TRBV21-1 is a known pseudogene. There are 14 residues in the CDR3.

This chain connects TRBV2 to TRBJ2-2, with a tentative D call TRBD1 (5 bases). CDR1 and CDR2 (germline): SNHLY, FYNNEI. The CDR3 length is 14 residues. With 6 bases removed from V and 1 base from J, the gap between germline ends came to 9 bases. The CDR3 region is CASRSTVNTGELFF. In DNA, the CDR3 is TGTGCCAGCAGATCGACAGTGAACACCGGGGAGCTGTTTTTT.

CDR3 loop: CASSPFHGTGGRNEQFF. The DNA for the CDR3 is TGTGCCAGCAGCCCCTTTCACGGGACAGGGGGCAGGAATGAGCAGTTCTTC. This chain connects TRBV5-4 to TRBJ2-1; 12 nucleotides align to TRBD1. The germline V gene encodes CDR1 SGHNT and CDR2 YYREEE (reference sequence). Trimming at V came to 4 bases and at J to 7 bases, leaving 12 bases not matched to a gene. The CDR3 runs 17 residues.

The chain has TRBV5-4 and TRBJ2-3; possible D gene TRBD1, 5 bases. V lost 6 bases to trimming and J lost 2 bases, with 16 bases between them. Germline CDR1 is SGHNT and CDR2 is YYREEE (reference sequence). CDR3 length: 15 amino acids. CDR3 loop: CASNLKGPHTDTQYF. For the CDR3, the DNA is TGTGCCAGCAACCTGAAGGGGCCGCACACAGATACGCAGTATTTT.

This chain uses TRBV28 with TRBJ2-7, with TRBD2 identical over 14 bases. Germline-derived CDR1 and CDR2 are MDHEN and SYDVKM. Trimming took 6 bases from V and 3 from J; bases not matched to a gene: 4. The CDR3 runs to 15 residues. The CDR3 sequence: CASSDGLAGGYEQYF. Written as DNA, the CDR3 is TGTGCCAGCAGCGATGGACTAGCGGGAGGCTACGAGCAGTACTTC.

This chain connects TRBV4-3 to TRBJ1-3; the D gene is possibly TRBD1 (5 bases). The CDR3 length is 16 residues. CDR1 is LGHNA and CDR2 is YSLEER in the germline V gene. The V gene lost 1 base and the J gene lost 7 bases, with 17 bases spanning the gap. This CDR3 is CASSQAGGKERNTIYF. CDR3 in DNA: TGCGCCAGCAGCCAAGCGGGGGGAAAAGAAAGGAACACCATATATTTT.

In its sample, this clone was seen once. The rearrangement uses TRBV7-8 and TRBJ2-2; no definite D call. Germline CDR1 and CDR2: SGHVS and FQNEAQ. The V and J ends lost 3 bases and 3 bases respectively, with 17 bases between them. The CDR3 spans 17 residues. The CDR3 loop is CASSLPTSSVDTGELFF. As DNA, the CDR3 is TGTGCCAGCAGCTTGCCTACCTCATCGGTGGACACCGGGGAGCTGTTTTTT.

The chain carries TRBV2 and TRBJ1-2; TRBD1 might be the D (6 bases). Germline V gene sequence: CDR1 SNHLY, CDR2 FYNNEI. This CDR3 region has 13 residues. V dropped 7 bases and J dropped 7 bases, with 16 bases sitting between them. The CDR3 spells CASTWRGRGGYTF. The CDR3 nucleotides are TGTGCCAGCACCTGGCGGGGGCGGGGTGGCTACACCTTC.

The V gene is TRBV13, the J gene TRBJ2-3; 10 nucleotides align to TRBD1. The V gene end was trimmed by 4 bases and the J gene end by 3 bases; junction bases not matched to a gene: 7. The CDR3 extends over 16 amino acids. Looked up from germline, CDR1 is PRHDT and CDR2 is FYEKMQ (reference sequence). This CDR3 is CASSSRGQGTTDTQYF. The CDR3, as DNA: TGTGCCAGCAGCTCGAGGGGACAGGGGACGACAGATACGCAGTATTTT. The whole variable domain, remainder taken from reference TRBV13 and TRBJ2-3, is AAGVIQSPRHLIKEKRETATLKCYPIPRHDTVYWYQQGPGQDPQFLISFYEKMQSDKGSIPDRFSAQQFSDYHSELNMSSLELGDSALYFCASSSRGQGTTDTQYFGPGTRLTVL.

DNA of the CDR3: TGTGCCTGGAGCGTCCAACAGGGGACTGGAAACACCATATATTTT. This codes for CAWSVQQGTGNTIYF. V and J are TRBV30 and TRBJ1-3; TRBD1 aligns across 7 bases. The ends lost 3 bases at V and 2 bases at J; junction bases unmatched: 7. Germline values: CDR1 GTSNPN, CDR2 SVGIG (reference sequence). CDR3 length: 15 residues.

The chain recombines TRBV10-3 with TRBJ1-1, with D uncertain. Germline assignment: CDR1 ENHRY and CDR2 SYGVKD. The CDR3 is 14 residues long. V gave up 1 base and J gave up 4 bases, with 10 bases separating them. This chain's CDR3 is CAISEWGGGTEAFF. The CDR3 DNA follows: TGTGCCATCAGTGAGTGGGGAGGAGGCACTGAAGCTTTCTTT.

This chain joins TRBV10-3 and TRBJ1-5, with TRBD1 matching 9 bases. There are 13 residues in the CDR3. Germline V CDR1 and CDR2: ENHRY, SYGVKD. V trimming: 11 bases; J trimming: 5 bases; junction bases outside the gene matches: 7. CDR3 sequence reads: CASRTGADQPQHF. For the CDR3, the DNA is TGTGCCTCGCGGACAGGGGCCGATCAGCCCCAGCATTTT.

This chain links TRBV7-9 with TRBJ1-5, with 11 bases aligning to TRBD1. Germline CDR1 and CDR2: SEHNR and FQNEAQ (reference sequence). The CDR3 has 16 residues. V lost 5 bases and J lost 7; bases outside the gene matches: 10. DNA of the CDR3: TGTGCCAGCAGCCGGGGAGACGGGACAGGGGGACAGCCCCAGCATTTT. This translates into CASSRGDGTGGQPQHF.

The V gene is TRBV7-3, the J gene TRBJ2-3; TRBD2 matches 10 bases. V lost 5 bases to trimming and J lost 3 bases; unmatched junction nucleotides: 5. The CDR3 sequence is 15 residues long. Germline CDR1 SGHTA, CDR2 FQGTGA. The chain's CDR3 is CASSLSSGSTDTQYF. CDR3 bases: TGTGCCAGCAGCCTATCTAGCGGGAGTACAGATACGCAGTATTTT.

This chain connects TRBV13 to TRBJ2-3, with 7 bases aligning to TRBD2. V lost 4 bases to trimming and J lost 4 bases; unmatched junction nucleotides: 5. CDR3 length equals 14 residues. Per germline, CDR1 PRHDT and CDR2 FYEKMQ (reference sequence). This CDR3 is CASSSWTSSDTQYF. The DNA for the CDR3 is TGTGCCAGCAGCTCCTGGACTAGTTCAGATACGCAGTATTTT.

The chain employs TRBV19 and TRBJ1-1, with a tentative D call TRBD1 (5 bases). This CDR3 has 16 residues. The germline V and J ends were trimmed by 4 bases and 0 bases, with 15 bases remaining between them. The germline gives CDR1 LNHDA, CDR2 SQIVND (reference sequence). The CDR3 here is CASSRRSGLMNTEAFF. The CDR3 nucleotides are TGTGCCAGTAGTAGGCGATCAGGGCTAATGAACACTGAAGCTTTCTTT.

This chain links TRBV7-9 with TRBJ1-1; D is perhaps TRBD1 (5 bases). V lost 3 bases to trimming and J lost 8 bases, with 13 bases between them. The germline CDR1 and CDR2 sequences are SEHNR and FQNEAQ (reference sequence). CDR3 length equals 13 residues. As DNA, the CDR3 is TGTGCCAGCAGCTTCCAGGGAACGGCGGAAGCTTTCTTT. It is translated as CASSFQGTAEAFF.

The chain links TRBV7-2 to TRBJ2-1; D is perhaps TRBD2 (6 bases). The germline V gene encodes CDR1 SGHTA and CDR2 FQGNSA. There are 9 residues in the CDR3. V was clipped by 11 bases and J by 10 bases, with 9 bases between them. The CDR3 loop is CAWGVEQFF. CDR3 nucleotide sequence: TGTGCCTGGGGGGTGGAGCAGTTCTTC. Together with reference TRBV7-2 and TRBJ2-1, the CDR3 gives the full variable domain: GAGVSQSPSNKVTEKGKDVELRCDPISGHTALYWYRQSLGQGLEFLIYFQGNSAPDKSGLPSDRFSAERTGGSVSTLTIQRTQQEDSAVYLCAWGVEQFFGPGTRLTVL.

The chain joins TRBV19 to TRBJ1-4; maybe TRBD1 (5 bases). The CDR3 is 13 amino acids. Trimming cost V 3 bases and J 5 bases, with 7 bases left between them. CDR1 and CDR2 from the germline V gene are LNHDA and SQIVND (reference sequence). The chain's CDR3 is CASSISGNEKLFF. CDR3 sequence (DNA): TGTGCCAGTAGTATCTCAGGGAATGAAAAACTGTTTTTT.

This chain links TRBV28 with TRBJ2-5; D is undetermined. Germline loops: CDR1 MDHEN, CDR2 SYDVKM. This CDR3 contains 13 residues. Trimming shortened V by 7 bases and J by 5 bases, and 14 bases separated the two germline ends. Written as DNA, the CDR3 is TGTGCCAGCAACCAAACTGTGGTGGAGACCCAGTACTTC. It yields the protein CASNQTVVETQYF.

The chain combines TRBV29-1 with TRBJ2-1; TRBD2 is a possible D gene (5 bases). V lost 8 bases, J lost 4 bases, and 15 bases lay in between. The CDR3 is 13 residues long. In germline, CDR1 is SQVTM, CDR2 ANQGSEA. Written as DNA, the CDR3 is TGCAGCTGTTTCTACGGACTTTACAATGAGCAGTTCTTC. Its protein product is CSCFYGLYNEQFF.